Listed here are 29 T cell receptor beta chains from one sample, sequenced in a study of Ad26.COV2.S vaccination and SARS-CoV-2 variants. Clones were sequenced by immunoSEQ multiplex PCR, and TCRdb holds only the in-frame ones, with some missing. The profile shows 450,000 to 550,000 clones, about 88% of them singletons. Treatment here: around 19 received Ad26.COV2.S at low or high dose, single or two shots; 5 received placebo; per-sample allocation not given. On day 63 after the first injection, vaccine and placebo recipients gave samples. The sequenced sample was peripheral blood, obtained in a trial of Ad26.COV2.S vaccine versus placebo. All receptors come from a person between 18 and 59 years old who received the Ad26.COV2.S COVID-19 vaccine or a placebo.

This chain joins TRBV7-9 and TRBJ1-2; 7 bases are a match to TRBD1. This CDR3 has 14 residues. The germline gives CDR1 SEHNR, CDR2 FQNEAQ (reference sequence). Losses at the gene ends were 5 bases for V and 0 bases for J; bases not matched to a gene: 3. CDR3 region: CASSEQGPNYGYTF. CDR3 bases: TGTGCCAGCAGCGAACAGGGGCCTAACTATGGCTACACCTTC. Full variable domain (rest looked up from reference TRBV7-9 and TRBJ1-2): DTGVSQNPRHKITKRGQNVTFRCDPISEHNRLYWYRQTLGQGPEFLTYFQNEAQLEKSRLLSDRFSAERPKGSFSTLEIQRTEQGDSAMYLCASSEQGPNYGYTFGSGTRLTVV.

The rearrangement joins TRBV6-6 to TRBJ2-7; 10 bases are a match to TRBD2. The CDR3 runs to 15 residues. CDR1 and CDR2 (germline): MNHNY, SVGAGI (reference sequence). J was trimmed by 3 bases and V by 6 bases; bases with no gene match: 8. Written as DNA, the CDR3 is TGTGCCAGCAGCAGCCGGGCTAGCGGGGGCTACGAGCAGTACTTC. It encodes CASSSRASGGYEQYF.

The chain carries TRBV9 and TRBJ2-2; TRBD2 agrees at 8 bases. Losses at the gene ends were 4 bases for V and 4 bases for J; bases not matched to a gene: 12. Germline loops: CDR1 SGDLS, CDR2 YYNGEE. This CDR3 is 17 amino acids long. CDR3 bases: TGTGCCAGCAGCCCCCTCACGGGGGGGCCGGGCACCGGGGAGCTGTTTTTT. As protein: CASSPLTGGPGTGELFF.

The CDR3 is CATSGSQSGTRNEQFF. For the CDR3, the DNA is TGTGCCACCAGTGGTTCGCAGTCCGGGACCCGAAATGAGCAGTTCTTC. The genes are TRBV24-1 and TRBJ2-1; D is tentatively TRBD1 or TRBD2 (5 bases each). The CDR3 length is 16 residues. The germline gives CDR1 KGHDR, CDR2 SFDVKD. Between the trimmed V and J ends, which lost 5 bases and 7 bases, there was a span of 20 bases.

This clone showed up just once. V usage is TRBV28 and J usage is TRBJ1-1; D perhaps matches TRBD1 (5 bases). Trimming took off 11 bases at V and 0 bases at J, with 13 bases between the two ends. This CDR3 contains 13 residues. Germline V lookup: CDR1 MDHEN, CDR2 SYDVKM. CDR3 in DNA: TGTGCCGGTGGGGCAGCCTTGAACACTGAAGCTTTCTTT. Translating gives CAGGAALNTEAFF.

V is TRBV2 and J is TRBJ2-7, with 9 bases aligning to TRBD2. The CDR3 totals 13 residues. V dropped 10 bases and J dropped 4; count of bases not matched to a gene: 8. Per the germline V gene, CDR1 is SNHLY and CDR2 is FYNNEI. In DNA, the CDR3 is TGTGCCAATCGCTTAGCGGGAGTTTACGAGCAGTACTTC. This translates into CANRLAGVYEQYF.

The chain has TRBV6-1 and TRBJ2-7; TRBD2 matches at 9 bases. Per germline, CDR1 MNHNS and CDR2 SASEGT. This CDR3 contains 15 residues. V was pared by 2 bases and J by 2 bases, with 4 bases of the junction left unmatched. The CDR3 here is CASSERGRAPYEQYF. CDR3 in DNA: TGTGCCAGCAGTGAACGCGGGAGGGCCCCCTACGAGCAGTACTTC.

The rearrangement uses TRBV28 and TRBJ1-5; 11 nucleotides agree with TRBD1. J lost 4 bases, V lost 6 bases, and 2 bases had no gene match. Looked up from germline, CDR1 is MDHEN and CDR2 is SYDVKM. The CDR3 loop spans 14 amino acids. CDR3 protein: CASRRDRGNQPQHF. The CDR3 DNA reads TGTGCCAGCAGGAGGGACAGGGGGAATCAGCCCCAGCATTTT.

This sequence joins TRBV18 and TRBJ2-7, with TRBD1 matching 10 bases. The germline V gene has CDR1 KGHSH and CDR2 LQKENI. V lost 3 bases to trimming and J lost 5 bases; unmatched junction nucleotides: 4. The CDR3 is made up of 14 amino acids. Written as DNA, the CDR3 is TGTGCCAGCTCACCGGGGACAGGGGCGAACGAGCAGTACTTC. Protein product: CASSPGTGANEQYF.

The V and J genes are TRBV7-2 and TRBJ2-2, with D possibly TRBD2 on 6 matching bases. CDR1 and CDR2 (germline): SGHTA, FQGNSA. This CDR3 region has 15 residues. Trimming removed 4 bases from V and 4 bases from J, with 13 bases in between. CDR3 bases: TGTGCCAGCAGCTCCGTGGGACTCCTCACCGGGGAGCTGTTTTTT. This gives the protein CASSSVGLLTGELFF.

The DNA for the CDR3 is TGTGCCAGCAGCCAAGCAAAGCGAGAGGAGCAGTACTTC. Its protein product is CASSQAKREEQYF. This sequence joins TRBV4-2 and TRBJ2-7, with D hard to call. V lost 1 base and J lost 7, with 11 bases in between. Germline CDR1 and CDR2: LGHNA and YNFKEQ. The CDR3 spans 13 residues.

This chain connects TRBV10-3 to TRBJ2-1; TRBD2 matches 13 bases. This CDR3 comprises 16 residues. CDR1 is ENHRY, CDR2 SYGVKD, per germline. Trimming cost V 8 bases and J 4 bases; bases outside gene matches: 8. In nucleotides, the CDR3 is TGTGCCATCGGGGGAACTAGCGGGAGGGGGTACAATGAGCAGTTCTTC. Protein product: CAIGGTSGRGYNEQFF.

The genes are TRBV7-6 and TRBJ2-1, with TRBD2 identical over 10 bases. V dropped 4 bases and J dropped 6; count of bases not matched to a gene: 9. This CDR3 has 16 residues. CDR1 is SGHVS, CDR2 FNYEAQ, per germline. Written as DNA, the CDR3 is TGTGCCAGCAGCTCGTATGGACTAGCGGTAGTCAATGAGCAGTTCTTC. This codes for CASSSYGLAVVNEQFF.

This clone has only one observation. V gene TRBV5-4 combines with J gene TRBJ2-5, with D maybe TRBD1 (6 bases). CDR1 is SGHNT, CDR2 YYREEE, per germline (reference sequence). Trimming took off 4 bases at V and 7 bases at J, with 17 bases between the two ends. The CDR3 is 14 residues long. CDR3 amino acids: CASSRGPLGGTQYF. DNA of the CDR3: TGTGCCAGCAGCCGAGGACCGCTAGGGGGGACCCAGTACTTC.

The chain recombines TRBV6-6 with TRBJ2-1; 10 bases line up with TRBD2. The CDR3 sequence is 15 residues long. Germline values: CDR1 MNHNY, CDR2 SVGAGI (reference sequence). V gave up 6 bases and J gave up 15 bases; unmatched junction bases: 17. CDR3 region: CASRSGTSVGKVWFF. The CDR3 coding sequence is TGTGCCAGCAGGTCCGGGACTAGCGTGGGTAAAGTTTGGTTCTTC.

The CDR3 is CASLGNGEQFF. CDR3 sequence (DNA): TGTGCCAGCTTAGGGAACGGTGAGCAGTTCTTC. The V gene is TRBV6-6, the J gene TRBJ2-1, with D uncertain. CDR3 length equals 11 residues. V was cut by 8 bases and J by 9 bases, with 11 bases left in between. Germline V CDR1 and CDR2: MNHNY, SVGAGI (reference sequence).

This clone appeared once. The chain couples TRBV6-5 to TRBJ2-5, with D unresolved. V shed 0 bases and J shed 4 bases, with 12 bases lying between them. CDR1 and CDR2 (germline): MNHEY, SVGAGI. The CDR3 totals 15 residues. The CDR3 DNA sequence: TGTGCCAGCAGTTACTCTGTAGCTGTGGGAGAGACCCAGTACTTC. It codes for CASSYSVAVGETQYF.

V is TRBV27 and J is TRBJ1-3; D is unclear. The CDR3 runs 16 residues. The germline V gene has CDR1 MNHEY and CDR2 SMNVEV (reference sequence). V lost 0 bases to trimming and J lost 4 bases, with 13 bases between them. The CDR3 protein is CASSLSGPRHGNTIYF. Here the CDR3 DNA reads TGTGCCAGCAGTTTATCCGGGCCCAGGCACGGAAACACCATATATTTT.

The chain has TRBV7-9 and TRBJ2-3, with D tentatively TRBD1 or TRBD2 (6 bases each). Germline V lookup: CDR1 SEHNR, CDR2 FQNEAQ (reference sequence). V dropped 1 base and J dropped 2 bases, with 10 bases sitting between them. This CDR3 is built from 15 residues. The CDR3 nucleotides read TGTGCCAGCAGCTTAGAGGGGGGCTCCACAGATACGCAGTATTTT. This sequence encodes CASSLEGGSTDTQYF.

The chain combines TRBV5-1 with TRBJ2-5, with TRBD1 matching over 9 bases. This CDR3 region has 15 residues. Trimming at V came to 4 bases and at J to 5 bases, leaving 9 bases not matched to a gene. The V gene's germline CDR1 is SGHRS and CDR2 YFSETQ. Here the CDR3 DNA reads TGCGCCAGCAGCCAGGGTACAGGGGGCGGTGAGACCCAGTACTTC. It is translated as CASSQGTGGGETQYF.

V and J are TRBV19 and TRBJ1-1; no reliable D call. Germline loops: CDR1 LNHDA, CDR2 SQIVND (reference sequence). V was shortened by 5 bases and J by 0 bases, with 7 bases between the two germline ends. The CDR3 runs 13 residues. CDR3 residues: CASSGQLNTEAFF. The CDR3 bases are TGTGCCAGTAGTGGGCAACTGAACACTGAAGCTTTCTTT.

The chain combines TRBV6-5 with TRBJ2-7; 10 positions match TRBD2. Germline CDR1 MNHEY, CDR2 SVGAGI. This CDR3 comprises 14 residues. Trimming removed 8 bases from V and 5 bases from J; junction bases left unmatched: 9. CDR3 residues: CASGKAGGRDEQYF. The CDR3 nucleotides are TGTGCCAGCGGCAAAGCGGGGGGGAGGGACGAGCAGTACTTC.

This clone was recorded once. The V call is TRBV7-9, the J call TRBJ2-1; D call uncertain. The V gene lost 5 bases and the J gene lost 10 bases, with 12 bases spanning the gap. The CDR3 consists of 12 residues. CDR1 and CDR2 (germline): SEHNR, FQNEAQ (reference sequence). CDR3 in amino acids: CASSPPLGEQFF. CDR3 bases: TGTGCCAGCAGCCCCCCCTTGGGCGAGCAGTTCTTC. The variable domain in full, completed from reference TRBV7-9 and TRBJ2-1, reads DTGVSQNPRHKITKRGQNVTFRCDPISEHNRLYWYRQTLGQGPEFLTYFQNEAQLEKSRLLSDRFSAERPKGSFSTLEIQRTEQGDSAMYLCASSPPLGEQFFGPGTRLTVL.

This rearrangement joins TRBV12-3 or TRBV12-4 to TRBJ1-1, with a weak D call TRBD1 (6 bases). The CDR3 contains 12 residues. Trimming removed 3 bases from V and 12 bases from J, with 14 bases in between. CDR3 coding DNA: TGTGCCAGCAGTTTTCCGGGGGGCGGGACTTTCTTT. The encoded protein is CASSFPGGGTFF.

The chain employs TRBV7-2 and TRBJ2-3; D might be TRBD2 (5 bases). CDR1 is SGHTA and CDR2 is FQGNSA in the germline V gene. The V end was cut by 5 bases, the J end by 2 bases, with 14 bases between. CDR3 length equals 15 residues. The CDR3 loop reads CASSTDGLLTDTQYF. As DNA, the CDR3 is TGTGCCAGCAGCACCGACGGACTTCTCACAGATACGCAGTATTTT.

The chain joins TRBV6-6 to TRBJ1-2; a weak D match, TRBD1 (6 bases). The CDR3 is 16 residues long. The V gene's germline CDR1 is MNHNY and CDR2 SVGAGI (reference sequence). V was pared by 2 bases and J by 0 bases, with 13 bases between. This CDR3 is CASSYGRTEANYGYTF. The CDR3 bases are TGTGCCAGCAGTTACGGCCGGACAGAAGCTAACTATGGCTACACCTTC.

The V gene is TRBV2, the J gene TRBJ1-1; D gene ambiguous. The ends were cut back, 9 bases at V and 11 bases at J, with 13 bases in the middle. CDR1 and CDR2 from the germline V gene are SNHLY and FYNNEI. The CDR3 covers 10 residues. Written as DNA, the CDR3 is TGTGCCAGTCTAGGATTGACGGCTTTCTTT. Protein product: CASLGLTAFF. Variable domain in full (rest from reference TRBV2 and TRBJ1-1): EPEVTQTPSHQVTQMGQEVILRCVPISNHLYFYWYRQILGQKVEFLVSFYNNEISEKSEIFDDQFSVERPDGSNFTLKIRSTKLEDSAMYFCASLGLTAFFGQGTRLTVV.

This chain connects TRBV19 to TRBJ1-6; D is possibly TRBD1 (5 bases). Germline V gene data show CDR1 as LNHDA and CDR2 as SQIVND (reference sequence). V gave up 7 bases and J gave up 8 bases, with 18 bases separating them. This CDR3 spans 15 amino acids. This chain's CDR3 is CASTLTGINDSPLHF. CDR3 DNA sequence: TGTGCCAGTACCTTAACAGGTATAAACGATTCACCCCTCCACTTT.

The J gene is TRBJ2-7, the V gene TRBV6-5; 7 nucleotides agree with TRBD1. Germline V gives CDR1 MNHEY, CDR2 SVGAGI. The CDR3 is 15 amino acids. Losses at the gene ends were 7 bases for V and 2 bases for J; bases not matched to a gene: 11. The CDR3 DNA reads TGTGCCAGCAAGGGTTTGGGGACAGTAACCTACGAGCAGTACTTC. Translating it yields CASKGLGTVTYEQYF.